The following is a TCR beta chain sequence with its context. Antigen unknown. Germline CDR1 reads SGHKS; CDR2 reads YYEKEE (reference sequence). The CDR3 has 16 amino acids. J gave up 5 bases and V 6 bases, and 15 bases lay outside the gene matches. Treatment: around 19 received Ad26.COV2.S at low or high dose, single or two shots; about five received placebo; per-sample allocation not given. Sampling was performed 63 days after the first vaccine or placebo injection. This sample is drawn from a study of Ad26.COV2.S vaccination and SARS-CoV-2 variants. As for the study in general: Trial arm assignment for the donor was COV1001 Ad26.COV2.S. Once, or twice with 56 days between doses, Ad26.COV2.S was given intramuscularly.

Regarding the study as a whole: Among vaccine recipients, spike-specific TCR breadth exceeded that of placebo recipients. From the TCR breadth and depth analyses, total T cell responses may have been underestimated.

Sequenced by immunoSEQ multiplex PCR; TCRdb stores in-frame clones only, minus some. The data show some 640,000 clones, around 90% seen once. The material was peripheral blood, obtained in a trial of Ad26.COV2.S vaccine versus placebo. This chain connects TRBV5-5 to TRBJ2-7, with 9 bases identical to TRBD1. The receptor was derived from a person between 18 and 65 years old who received the Ad26.COV2.S COVID-19 vaccine or a placebo. This CDR3 reads CASTPRTGQGRNEQYF. In nucleotides, the CDR3 is TGTGCCAGCACCCCTAGAACGGGACAGGGACGAAACGAGCAGTACTTC.